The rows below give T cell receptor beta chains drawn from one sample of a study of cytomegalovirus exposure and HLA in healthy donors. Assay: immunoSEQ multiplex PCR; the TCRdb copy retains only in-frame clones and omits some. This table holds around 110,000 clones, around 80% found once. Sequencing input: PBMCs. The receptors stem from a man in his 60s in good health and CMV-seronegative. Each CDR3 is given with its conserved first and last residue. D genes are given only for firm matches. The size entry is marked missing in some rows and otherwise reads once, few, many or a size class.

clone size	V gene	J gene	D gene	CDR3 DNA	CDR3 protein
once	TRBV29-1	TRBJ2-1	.	TGCAGCGTTGAAGATCCTGGAAAGGGGCGGGAGCAGTTCTTC	CSVEDPGKGREQFF
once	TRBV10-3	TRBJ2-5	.	TGTGCCATCAGTGAGGGAGGTAACCAAGAGACCCAGTACTTC	CAISEGGNQETQYF
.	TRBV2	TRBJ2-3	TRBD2	TGTGCCAGCAGTCAACTAGCGGGGCTCACAGATACGCAGTATTTT	CASSQLAGLTDTQYF
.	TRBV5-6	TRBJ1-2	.	TGTGCCAGCACCCAGGGTACCTATGGCTACACCTTC	CASTQGTYGYTF
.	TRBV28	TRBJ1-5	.	TGTGCCAGCAGTTCAGGGAACAATCAGCCCCAGCATTTT	CASSSGNNQPQHF
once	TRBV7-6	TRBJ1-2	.	TGTGCCAGCAGCTTGGATGGGCAGGGTGGCTACACCTTC	CASSLDGQGGYTF
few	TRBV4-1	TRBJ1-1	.	TGCGCCAGCAGCTATCTTTATCCCCTGTTCGGTAACACTGAAGCTTTCTTT	CASSYLYPLFGNTEAFF
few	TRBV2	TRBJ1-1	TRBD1	TGTGCCAGCAGGACAGGGGACACGAACACTGAAGCTTTCTTT	CASRTGDTNTEAFF
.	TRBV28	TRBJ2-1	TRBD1	TGTGCCAGCAGGCCCCGACAGGGGGTAGCTGAGCAGTTCTTC	CASRPRQGVAEQFF
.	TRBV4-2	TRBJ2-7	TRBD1	TGTGCCAGCAGCCAAGATAAACAGGGGACCTACGAGCAGTACTTC	CASSQDKQGTYEQYF
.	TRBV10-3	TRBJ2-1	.	TGTGCCATCAGTGAGGGGTCTAGCTCCTACAATGAGCAGTTCTTC	CAISEGSSSYNEQFF